The 22 T cell receptor beta chains listed next were all sequenced from one sample in a study of graft-versus-host responses after intestinal transplantation (dated by TCRdb to about 2021). Antigens of these TCRs are unknown. The time point label on this specimen signifies: cells obtained before transplantation from donor or recipient. The receptor library was made with the immunoSEQ multiplex PCR assay. TCRdb provides this immuneACCESS table in a form limited to in-frame rearrangements. Some clones are lacking; in checked studies, under half of them reflect an unresolved V gene, and why the rest are absent is not known. The sample profile shows about 70,000 clones; approximately 80% of them were found once. Clones ranked in the top ten supply 0.39% of the sample. Sequencing was performed on unstimulated CD4+ T cells sorted from spleen or lymph node cells, taken before transplant. Receptor source: a human donor who was the organ donor for an intestinal transplant.

V usage is TRBV28 and J usage is TRBJ1-2, with 12 positions matching TRBD1. CDR3 size: 16 residues. The germline CDR1 and CDR2 sequences are MDHEN and SYDVKM. The V segment lost 3 bases and the J segment 4 bases; nucleotides outside the gene matches: 6. Here the CDR3 reads CASSFPGTGGAYGYTF. The CDR3 nucleotides read TGTGCCAGCAGTTTCCCCGGGACAGGGGGCGCCTATGGCTACACCTTC.

The chain carries TRBV19 and TRBJ1-5; D possibly corresponds to TRBD1 (5 bases). Germline V lookup: CDR1 LNHDA, CDR2 SQIVND (reference sequence). This CDR3 is built from 13 residues. V lost 4 bases and J 4 bases, leaving 8 bases between the germline ends. CDR3 sequence: CASSKGPNQPQHF. The CDR3 region has the DNA TGTGCCAGTAGTAAGGGGCCAAATCAGCCCCAGCATTTT.

V usage is TRBV28 and J usage is TRBJ1-5, with TRBD1 matching over 7 bases. The ends lost 6 bases at V and 3 bases at J; junction bases unmatched: 8. CDR1 is MDHEN and CDR2 is SYDVKM in the germline V gene. The CDR3 covers 15 residues. The CDR3 loop is CASRKGQSFNQPQHF. In DNA form, the CDR3 reads TGTGCCAGCAGAAAGGGACAGAGCTTCAATCAGCCCCAGCATTTT.

V usage is TRBV9 and J usage is TRBJ2-5, with D tentatively TRBD2 (6 bases). The CDR3 runs to 15 residues. Trimming left V 2 bases short and J 5 bases short, with 16 bases between. Germline assignment: CDR1 SGDLS and CDR2 YYNGEE. CDR3 sequence: CASSVGVLAEETQYF. DNA of the CDR3: TGTGCCAGCAGCGTTGGGGTGTTAGCGGAGGAGACCCAGTACTTC.

This chain connects TRBV6-5 to TRBJ2-5, with 7 nucleotides matching TRBD2. CDR1 and CDR2 (germline): MNHEY, SVGAGI. This CDR3 has 15 amino acids. The V and J ends lost 3 bases and 0 bases, in that order; junction bases with no gene match: 4. In nucleotides, the CDR3 is TGTGCCAGCAGTTATGTGGGGGGGTACCAAGAGACCCAGTACTTC. Amino acid sequence: CASSYVGGYQETQYF.

The chain has TRBV14 and TRBJ1-4; TRBD1 matches 8 bases. CDR1 and CDR2 (germline): SGHDN, FVKESK. J lost 3 bases, V lost 4 bases, and 13 bases had no gene match. This CDR3 contains 18 residues. The DNA for the CDR3 is TGTGCCAGCAGCCCATGGACAGGGCTCCAGAACCCTAATGAAAAACTGTTTTTT. This translates into CASSPWTGLQNPNEKLFF.

V is TRBV25-1 and J is TRBJ1-5, with D tentatively TRBD1 (5 bases). Germline CDR1 reads MGHDK; CDR2 reads SYGVNS. V was shortened by 0 bases and J by 4 bases, with 13 bases between the two germline ends. The CDR3 runs to 16 residues. CDR3 nucleotides: TGTGCCAGCAGTGAATACAGTTGGGGGGATAATCAGCCCCAGCATTTT. Translating gives CASSEYSWGDNQPQHF.

V is TRBV25-1 and J is TRBJ1-4; D gene unclear. Germline CDR1 reads MGHDK; CDR2 reads SYGVNS. This CDR3 spans 14 amino acids. Trimming stripped 6 bases from V and 0 bases from J, with 8 bases between. CDR3 sequence reads: CASSLTSTNEKLFF. In DNA, the CDR3 is TGTGCCAGCAGCCTGACATCAACTAATGAAAAACTGTTTTTT.

Only one count was recorded for this clone. The chain carries TRBV7-2 and TRBJ2-2; possible D gene TRBD1, 5 bases. CDR3 length: 15 residues. Germline assignment: CDR1 SGHTA and CDR2 FQGNSA. Trimming removed 3 bases from V and 7 bases from J, with 15 bases in between. The DNA of the CDR3 is TGTGCCAGCAGCTTTCAGGGTGCGATGGACGGGGAGCTGTTTTTT. As protein: CASSFQGAMDGELFF.

V usage is TRBV5-1 and J usage is TRBJ2-3, with D possibly matching TRBD1 (5 bases). Trimming cost V 1 base and J 6 bases, with 15 bases left between them. The germline V gene encodes CDR1 SGHRS and CDR2 YFSETQ. This CDR3 has 15 amino acids. Written as DNA, the CDR3 is TGCGCCAGCAGCTTGCTGACAGCTCAAGGGGATACGCAGTATTTT. It yields the protein CASSLLTAQGDTQYF.

The chain is built from TRBV5-4 and TRBJ1-2, with TRBD1 as a possible D gene (6 bases). Trimming removed 0 bases from V and 0 bases from J, with 12 bases in between. The length of the CDR3 is 16 residues. From germline, CDR1 is SGHNT and CDR2 YYREEE (reference sequence). CDR3 loop: CASSLGRTDANYGYTF. CDR3 nucleotide sequence: TGTGCCAGCAGCTTGGGTCGGACAGACGCTAACTATGGCTACACCTTC.

The chain uses TRBV19 and TRBJ2-1; tentatively, D is TRBD1 (5 bases). Germline V gene lookup returns CDR1 LNHDA and CDR2 SQIVND (reference sequence). The CDR3 loop spans 10 amino acids. V gave up 9 bases and J gave up 10 bases, with 10 bases separating them. This chain's CDR3 is CASQGQEQFF. The CDR3 nucleotides are TGTGCCAGCCAGGGCCAAGAGCAGTTCTTC.

This clone was counted only a few times. V and J are TRBV7-8 and TRBJ1-2; D might be TRBD1 (5 bases). This CDR3 is 13 amino acids long. Trimming cost V 3 bases and J 8 bases, with 13 bases left between them. CDR1 and CDR2 from the germline V gene are SGHVS and FQNEAQ. The CDR3 loop is CASSLAGLGGYTF. DNA for the CDR3: TGTGCCAGCAGCTTGGCAGGGCTAGGCGGCTACACCTTC.

The chain links TRBV4-3 to TRBJ1-5, with D maybe TRBD1 (6 bases). Germline V gene lookup returns CDR1 LGHNA and CDR2 YSLEER. The CDR3 is 15 amino acids. Trimming cost V 0 bases and J 5 bases, with 11 bases left between them. DNA of the CDR3: TGCGCCAGCAGCCAAGATATGACAGGTTATCAGCCCCAGCATTTT. Translation gives CASSQDMTGYQPQHF.

The V and J genes are TRBV2 and TRBJ1-2, with D maybe TRBD1 (6 bases). The CDR3 contains 18 residues. The V gene's germline CDR1 is SNHLY and CDR2 FYNNEI. The ends were cut back, 3 bases at V and 1 base at J, with 21 bases in the middle. CDR3 sequence reads: CASSDIRTAQNLNYGYTF. For the CDR3, the DNA is TGTGCCAGCAGTGATATAAGGACAGCGCAGAACCTTAACTATGGCTACACCTTC.

The chain has TRBV6-1 and TRBJ1-6, with 7 bases identical to TRBD1. Germline CDR1 reads MNHNS; CDR2 reads SASEGT. There are 13 residues in the CDR3. V was pared by 6 bases and J by 4 bases, with 0 bases of the junction left unmatched. DNA for the CDR3: TGTGCCAGCAGCAGGGGGTATAATTCACCCCTCCACTTT. This translates into CASSRGYNSPLHF.

This chain uses TRBV19 with TRBJ2-6, with D tentatively TRBD2 (5 bases). The CDR3 has 15 residues. CDR1 is LNHDA, CDR2 SQIVND, per germline (reference sequence). V dropped 7 bases and J dropped 2 bases, with 12 bases sitting between them. The CDR3 protein is CASTNEGPGANVLTF. CDR3 nucleotides: TGTGCCAGTACGAACGAGGGCCCTGGGGCCAACGTCCTGACTTTC.

The genes are TRBV13 and TRBJ1-1; TRBD1 aligns across 9 bases. CDR1 and CDR2 (germline): PRHDT, FYEKMQ (reference sequence). J was trimmed by 0 bases and V by 4 bases; bases with no gene match: 9. The CDR3 has 17 residues. For the CDR3, the DNA is TGTGCCAGCAGCTCTGGACAGGGGAGGATCGTGAACACTGAAGCTTTCTTT. It is translated as CASSSGQGRIVNTEAFF.

To note about this clone: The sample carries other DNA sequences with the same CDR3. Here the CDR3 reads CASSLGTGSGNTIYF. The CDR3, as DNA: TGCGCCAGCAGCTTGGGGACAGGGTCTGGAAACACCATATATTTT. The genes are TRBV5-1 and TRBJ1-3; 8 positions match TRBD1. V shed 0 bases, J shed 1 base, and the junction held 0 bases outside the gene matches. The CDR3 extends over 15 amino acids. Germline loops: CDR1 SGHRS, CDR2 YFSETQ.

This clone showed up just once. V is TRBV6-5 and J is TRBJ1-5; the D gene is possibly TRBD1 (6 bases). This CDR3 has 15 amino acids. Germline CDR1 and CDR2: MNHEY and SVGAGI. Trimming left V 1 base short and J 4 bases short, with 11 bases between. The CDR3 loop is CASSYLGAGNQPQHF. CDR3 coding DNA: TGTGCCAGCAGTTACTTGGGGGCGGGTAATCAGCCCCAGCATTTT.

The sample holds a few counts of this clone. The genes are TRBV19 and TRBJ2-7; D perhaps matches TRBD2 (6 bases). Germline loops: CDR1 LNHDA, CDR2 SQIVND (reference sequence). The V and J ends lost 5 bases and 6 bases respectively, with 14 bases between them. The CDR3 consists of 13 residues. CDR3 bases: TGTGCCAGTAGTGAGGGTGGAGGGACCGAGCAGTACGTC. Protein sequence: CASSEGGGTEQYV.

This clone came up once. This CDR3 reads CASSRDEDSNQPQHF. The CDR3 DNA reads TGTGCCAGCAGCCGTGACGAGGATAGCAATCAGCCCCAGCATTTT. The rearrangement uses TRBV7-6 and TRBJ1-5; D unclear. Per germline, CDR1 SGHVS and CDR2 FNYEAQ. The CDR3 runs 15 residues. Trimming took 5 bases from V and 0 from J, leaving 11 bases between them.